The rows below give T cell receptor beta chains drawn from one sample of a study of T-cell reconstitution after alpha-beta-depleted transplantation in children. A single record per CDR3 protein comes from TCRdb applying MiXCR to the PCR reads. The sample lists fewer than 550,000 distinct CDR3 sequences; around 15% were seen once. Sequenced material: PBMCs, mostly from graft donor cells, taken 360 days after TCRalphabeta/CD19-depleted stem cell transplant. The source of these receptors is a boy under three years old who had a stem cell transplant for Wiskott-Aldrich syndrome, so the T cells may come from the graft donor. CDR3s include the opening cysteine and the closing phenylalanine or tryptophan. Fields, in order: V gene, CDR3 length, J gene, clone size, CDR3 protein. Some rows have no size entry. The others give once, few or many, or a class for an expanded clone.

TRBV7-2	13	TRBJ2-1	few	CASTPTVRGEQFF
TRBV19	15	TRBJ1-1	-	CASTMWGQRNTEAFF
TRBV5-1	19	TRBJ1-1	few	CASSFRGTVIPKVGTEAFF
TRBV11-1	18	TRBJ2-6	-	CASTDFPFSPTGANVLTF
TRBV5-1	13	TRBJ1-1	few	CASSHDANTEAFF
TRBV7-9	16	TRBJ2-6	-	CASSRTGPSGANVLTF
TRBV7-9	16	TRBJ2-2	-	CASSLEQGANTGELFF
TRBV5-1	15	TRBJ2-7	-	CASSVGTAIDYEQYF
TRBV10-1	15	TRBJ2-1	-	CASSESPGSGNEQFF
TRBV11-2	12	TRBJ2-7	many	CASRDNSYEQYF
TRBV12-3/TRBV12-4	15	TRBJ2-1	many	CASSLGQGVNNEQFF
TRBV6-1	14	TRBJ2-7	-	CASSMKKGSYEQYF
TRBV7-9	14	TRBJ2-2	many	CASSLASNTGELFF
TRBV7-6	14	TRBJ2-5	-	CASSLEPIEETQYF
TRBV2	12	TRBJ2-3	-	CASNPGLRAQYF
TRBV12-3/TRBV12-4	14	TRBJ2-3	few	CASSLNQGPDTQYF
TRBV5-1	15	TRBJ2-3	-	CASNKQGARTDTQYF
TRBV30	13	TRBJ2-3	-	CASRRPITDTQYF
TRBV4-3	16	TRBJ2-4	few	CASSQGLAGGWAIQYF
TRBV9	16	TRBJ2-3	many	CASSLRTGRSTDTQYF
TRBV24-1	11	TRBJ2-1	few	CATTAGAEQFF
TRBV12-3/TRBV12-4	11	TRBJ1-2	-	CASSWKGGYTF
TRBV20-1	13	TRBJ1-1	many	CSAQMGVNTEAFF
TRBV5-1	14	TRBJ2-7	few	CASSFYGQDDEQYF
TRBV27	13	TRBJ2-7	few	CASSFVRIYEQYF
TRBV11-2	16	TRBJ2-5	-	CASSLVGQGIQETQYF
TRBV12-3/TRBV12-4	16	TRBJ1-2	-	CASSPRVRGDGYGYTF
TRBV6-1	16	TRBJ1-6	-	CASTQKPTAYNSPLHF
TRBV7-8	12	TRBJ2-1	-	CASTEFSNEQFF
TRBV11-1	17	TRBJ2-2	-	CASSPRTSGGRAGELFF
TRBV29-1	13	TRBJ1-5	few	CSVGHGPNQPQHF
TRBV6-2/TRBV6-3	14	TRBJ2-7	few	CASSPRRAVLEQYF
TRBV12-3/TRBV12-4	15	TRBJ2-5	few	CASSPASGGGETQYF
TRBV9	16	TRBJ2-2	-	CASSVGGTANTGELFF
TRBV5-8	17	TRBJ2-1	many	CASSSILRERGYNEQFF
TRBV3-1	17	TRBJ2-3	-	CASSQDRKGGTRNTQYF
TRBV28	12	TRBJ2-2	-	CASKGYPGELFF
TRBV12-3/TRBV12-4	16	TRBJ2-1	-	CASRSRHLFSYNEQFF
TRBV18	14	TRBJ1-2	-	CASSPDRTNYGYTF
TRBV9	12	TRBJ1-2	few	CASRQYFYGYTF